This TCR beta chain was recovered during a study of PD-1 blockade in classical Hodgkin lymphoma. Broader study findings: Before treatment, complete responders showed about the same diversity as newly diagnosed patients. In newly diagnosed patients, baseline TCR diversity was reportedly below that of healthy donors. Patients who initiated nivolumab within 1 year of ASCT were excluded.

For this clone: The antigen remains undetermined.

Germline V CDR1 and CDR2: KGHSY, FQNENV. The length of the CDR3 is 15 residues. V dropped 1 base and J dropped 2 bases, with 12 bases sitting between them. Method: immunoSEQ multiplex PCR; TCRdb's copy keeps in-frame clones and lacks some. Of more than 30,000 clones listed, around 76% are singletons. Every patient had relapsed following autologous stem cell transplantation, and cohorts differed in brentuximab vedotin exposure. The sample consisted of peripheral blood mononuclear cells (PBMCs), taken before the second cycle of nivolumab. The V call is TRBV16, the J call TRBJ2-7; D tentatively fits TRBD1 or TRBD2 (5 bases each). The TCR comes from a human donor with classical Hodgkin lymphoma. CDR3 protein: CASSQWSGPPYEQYF. The CDR3 DNA is TGTGCCAGCAGCCAATGGTCGGGGCCTCCCTACGAGCAGTACTTC.